This is a list of T cell receptor beta chains from one sample in a study of CD8+ T cells in alopecia areata. The data were produced by immunoSEQ multiplex PCR, yet TCRdb's version contains in-frame clones alone and is incomplete. Of some 99,000 clones listed, over 40% are singletons. The sequenced sample consisted of CD4+ T cells sorted from blood. Receptors originate from a human donor with alopecia areata. Each CDR3 is given with its conserved first and last residue. The D gene is left open where the match is weak. For some rows the clone size is stated as once, few or many, or as a class when expanded; others skip it.

TRBD2,TRBV30,NA,TRBJ2-1,CAWSVGLAGHNEQFF,TGTGCCTGGAGTGTCGGACTAGCGGGGCACAATGAGCAGTTCTTC
NA,TRBV28,few,TRBJ2-7,CASSFSRGEQYF,TGTGCCAGCAGTTTTTCTCGGGGCGAGCAGTACTTC
NA,TRBV30,NA,TRBJ2-5,CAWNVQTETQYF,TGTGCCTGGAACGTACAGACAGAGACCCAGTACTTC
TRBD1,TRBV28,NA,TRBJ2-7,CASSPPRGLAGYDF,TGTGCCAGCAGTCCCCCCAGGGGGCTGGCGGGATATGACTTC
NA,TRBV19,few,TRBJ1-1,CASSKTPMNTEAFF,TGTGCCAGTAGTAAGACACCAATGAACACTGAAGCTTTCTTT
NA,TRBV5-1,NA,TRBJ2-1,CASSLGELGNEQFF,TGCGCCAGCAGCTTGGGGGAGTTGGGCAATGAGCAGTTCTTC
NA,TRBV15,few,TRBJ1-4,CATSRDQPATNEKLFF,TGTGCCACCAGCAGAGATCAACCGGCAACTAATGAAAAACTGTTTTTT
TRBD1,TRBV4-1,few,TRBJ1-2,CASSSPSTGDYGYTF,TGCGCCAGCAGCTCACCGTCGACAGGGGATTATGGCTACACCTTC
NA,TRBV10-3,few,TRBJ2-1,CASRDLNNEQFF,TGTGCCAGCCGGGACCTCAACAATGAGCAGTTCTTC
NA,TRBV10-3,few,TRBJ2-1,CAISDIQGSNEQFF,TGTGCCATCAGTGATATCCAGGGCAGCAATGAGCAGTTCTTC
NA,TRBV2,NA,TRBJ2-7,CASRDNGYEQYF,TGTGCCAGCAGGGACAATGGGTACGAGCAGTACTTC
NA,TRBV15,NA,TRBJ1-5,CATSRQDQPQHF,TGTGCCACCAGCAGACAAGATCAGCCCCAGCATTTT
NA,TRBV5-1,once,TRBJ2-7,CASSLTAGAPYEQYF,TGCGCCAGCAGCTTAACGGCGGGGGCACCCTACGAGCAGTACTTC
NA,TRBV14,few,TRBJ2-7,CASSQVRYGSSYEQYF,TGTGCCAGCAGCCAAGTCCGATACGGTAGCTCCTACGAGCAGTACTTC